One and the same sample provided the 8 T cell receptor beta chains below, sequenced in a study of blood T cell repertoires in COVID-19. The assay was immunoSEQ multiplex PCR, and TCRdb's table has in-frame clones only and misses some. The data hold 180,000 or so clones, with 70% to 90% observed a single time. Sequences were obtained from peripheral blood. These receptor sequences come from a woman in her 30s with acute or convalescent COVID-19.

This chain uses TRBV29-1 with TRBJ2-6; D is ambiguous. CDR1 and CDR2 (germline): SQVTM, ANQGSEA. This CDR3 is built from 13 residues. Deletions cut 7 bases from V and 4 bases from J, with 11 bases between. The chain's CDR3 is CSAWPSGANVLTF. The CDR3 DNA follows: TGCAGCGCCTGGCCTTCGGGGGCCAACGTCCTGACTTTC.

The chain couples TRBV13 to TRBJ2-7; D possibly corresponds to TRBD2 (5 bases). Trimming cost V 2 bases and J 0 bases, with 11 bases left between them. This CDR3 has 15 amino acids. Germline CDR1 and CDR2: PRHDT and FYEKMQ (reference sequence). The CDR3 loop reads CASSLLAPSSYEQYF. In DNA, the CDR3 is TGTGCCAGCAGCTTACTAGCACCGAGCTCCTACGAGCAGTACTTC.

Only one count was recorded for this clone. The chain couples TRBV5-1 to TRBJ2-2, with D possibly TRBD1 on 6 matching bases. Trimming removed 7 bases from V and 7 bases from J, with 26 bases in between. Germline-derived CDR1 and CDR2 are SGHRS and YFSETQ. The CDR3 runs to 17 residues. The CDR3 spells CASYWGTTGTYNGELFF. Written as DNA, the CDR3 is TGCGCCAGCTATTGGGGAACGACAGGCACTTATAACGGGGAGCTGTTTTTT.

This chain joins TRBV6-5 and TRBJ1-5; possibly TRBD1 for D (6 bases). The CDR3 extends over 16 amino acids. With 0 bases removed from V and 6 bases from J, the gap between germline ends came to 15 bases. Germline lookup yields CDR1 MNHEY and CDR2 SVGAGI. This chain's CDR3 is CASSYSRAIGGQPQHF. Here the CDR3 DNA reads TGTGCCAGCAGTTACTCGAGGGCGATAGGGGGTCAGCCCCAGCATTTT.

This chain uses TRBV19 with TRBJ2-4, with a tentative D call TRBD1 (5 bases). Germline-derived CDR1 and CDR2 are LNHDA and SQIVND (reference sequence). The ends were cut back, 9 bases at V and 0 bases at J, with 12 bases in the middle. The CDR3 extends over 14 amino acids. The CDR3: CASSGIIAKNIQYF. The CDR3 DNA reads TGTGCCAGCTCAGGGATAATAGCCAAAAACATTCAGTACTTC.

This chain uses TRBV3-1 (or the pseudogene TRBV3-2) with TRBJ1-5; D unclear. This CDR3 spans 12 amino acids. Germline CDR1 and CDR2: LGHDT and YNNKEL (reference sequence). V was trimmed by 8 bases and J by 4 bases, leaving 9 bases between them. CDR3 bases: TGTGCCAGCTCGCAGATTAATCAGCCCCAGCATTTT. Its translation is CASSQINQPQHF.

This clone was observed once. CDR3 nucleotides: TGTGCCAGCAGTGATCCCAGCGGGGCCACCGGGGAGCTGTTTTTT. It is translated as CASSDPSGATGELFF. The J gene is TRBJ2-2, the V gene TRBV25-1; 7 bases align to TRBD2. Germline trimming cut 3 bases from V and 4 bases from J; bases unmatched to any gene: 5. Germline-derived CDR1 and CDR2 are MGHDK and SYGVNS. CDR3 length: 15 amino acids.

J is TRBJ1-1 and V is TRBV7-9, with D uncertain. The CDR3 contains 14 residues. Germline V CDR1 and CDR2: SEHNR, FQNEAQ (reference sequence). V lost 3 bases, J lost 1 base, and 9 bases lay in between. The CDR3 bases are TGTGCCAGCAGCTTCGGGATTCAGAACACTGAAGCTTTCTTT. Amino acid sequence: CASSFGIQNTEAFF.